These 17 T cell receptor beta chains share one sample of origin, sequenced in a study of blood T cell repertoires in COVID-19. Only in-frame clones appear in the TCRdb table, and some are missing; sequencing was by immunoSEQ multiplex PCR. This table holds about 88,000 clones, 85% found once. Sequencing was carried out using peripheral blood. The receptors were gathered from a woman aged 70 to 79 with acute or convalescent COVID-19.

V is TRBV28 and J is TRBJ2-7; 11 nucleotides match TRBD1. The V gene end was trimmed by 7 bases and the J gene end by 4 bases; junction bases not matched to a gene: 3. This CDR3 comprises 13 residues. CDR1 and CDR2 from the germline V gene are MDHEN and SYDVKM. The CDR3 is CASIGQGAYEQYV. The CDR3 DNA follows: TGTGCCAGCATTGGACAGGGGGCTTACGAGCAGTACGTC.

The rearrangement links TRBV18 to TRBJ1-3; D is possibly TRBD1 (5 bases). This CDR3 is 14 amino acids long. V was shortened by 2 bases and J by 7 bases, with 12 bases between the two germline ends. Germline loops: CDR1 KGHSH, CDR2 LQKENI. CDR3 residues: CASSPKLQGNTIYF. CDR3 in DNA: TGTGCCAGCTCACCAAAGCTGCAGGGCAACACCATATATTTT.

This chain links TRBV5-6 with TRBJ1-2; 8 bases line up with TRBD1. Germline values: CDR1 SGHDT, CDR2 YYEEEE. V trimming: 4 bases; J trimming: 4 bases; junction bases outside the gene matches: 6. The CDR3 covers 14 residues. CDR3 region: CASSGRTGSYGYTF. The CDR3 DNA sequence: TGTGCCAGCAGCGGGAGGACAGGGAGCTATGGCTACACCTTC.

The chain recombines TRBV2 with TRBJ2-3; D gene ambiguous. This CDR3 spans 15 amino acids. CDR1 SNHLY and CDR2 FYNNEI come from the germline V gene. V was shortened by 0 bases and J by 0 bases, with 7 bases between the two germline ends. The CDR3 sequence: CASSEAWASTDTQYF. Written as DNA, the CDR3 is TGTGCCAGCAGTGAAGCATGGGCGAGCACAGATACGCAGTATTTT.

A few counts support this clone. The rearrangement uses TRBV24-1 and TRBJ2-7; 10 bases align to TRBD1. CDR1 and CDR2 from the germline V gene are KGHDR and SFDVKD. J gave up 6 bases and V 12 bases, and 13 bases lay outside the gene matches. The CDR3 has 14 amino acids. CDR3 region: CAGDSGTGDSEQYV. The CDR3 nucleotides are TGTGCCGGAGATTCCGGGACAGGGGATTCCGAGCAGTACGTC.

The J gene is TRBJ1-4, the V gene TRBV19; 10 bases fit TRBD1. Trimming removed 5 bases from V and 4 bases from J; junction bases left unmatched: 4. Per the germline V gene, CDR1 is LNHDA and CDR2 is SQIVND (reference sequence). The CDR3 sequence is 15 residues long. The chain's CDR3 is CASSATGGDNEKLFF. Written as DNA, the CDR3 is TGTGCCAGTAGTGCGACAGGGGGCGATAATGAAAAACTGTTTTTT. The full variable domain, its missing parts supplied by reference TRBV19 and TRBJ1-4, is DGGITQSPKYLFRKEGQNVTLSCEQNLNHDAMYWYRQDPGQGLRLIYYSQIVNDFQKGDIAEGYSVSREKKESFPLTVTSAQKNPTAFYLCASSATGGDNEKLFFGSGTQLSVL.

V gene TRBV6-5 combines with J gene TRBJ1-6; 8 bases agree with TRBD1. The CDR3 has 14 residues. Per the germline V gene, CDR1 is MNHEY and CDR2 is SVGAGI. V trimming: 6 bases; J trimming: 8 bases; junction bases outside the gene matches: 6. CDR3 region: CASRRTGPHSPLHF. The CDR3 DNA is TGTGCCAGCAGACGGACAGGGCCCCATTCACCCCTCCACTTT.

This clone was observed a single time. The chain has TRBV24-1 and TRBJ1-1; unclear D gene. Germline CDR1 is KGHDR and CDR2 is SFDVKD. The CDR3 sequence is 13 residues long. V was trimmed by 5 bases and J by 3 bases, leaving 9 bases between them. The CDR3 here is CATSGNDYTEAFF. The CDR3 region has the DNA TGTGCCACCAGTGGCAACGACTACACTGAAGCTTTCTTT.

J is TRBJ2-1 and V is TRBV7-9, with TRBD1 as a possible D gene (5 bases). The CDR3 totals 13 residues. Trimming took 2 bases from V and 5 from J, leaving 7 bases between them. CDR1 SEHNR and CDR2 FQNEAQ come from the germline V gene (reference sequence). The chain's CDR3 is CASSLLGDNEQFF. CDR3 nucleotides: TGTGCCAGCAGCTTATTAGGGGACAATGAGCAGTTCTTC.

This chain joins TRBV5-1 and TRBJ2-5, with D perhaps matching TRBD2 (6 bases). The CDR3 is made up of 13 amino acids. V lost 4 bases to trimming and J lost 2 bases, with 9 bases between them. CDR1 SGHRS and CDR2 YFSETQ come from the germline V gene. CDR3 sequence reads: CASSPGSQETQYF. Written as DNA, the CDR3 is TGCGCCAGCAGCCCCGGGAGTCAAGAGACCCAGTACTTC.

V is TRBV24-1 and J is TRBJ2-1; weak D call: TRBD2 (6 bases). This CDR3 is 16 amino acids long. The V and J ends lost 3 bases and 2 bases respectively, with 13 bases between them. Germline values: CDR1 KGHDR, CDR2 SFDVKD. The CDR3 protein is CATSDRPGLTYNEQFF. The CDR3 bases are TGTGCCACCAGTGATCGCCCGGGACTGACCTACAATGAGCAGTTCTTC.

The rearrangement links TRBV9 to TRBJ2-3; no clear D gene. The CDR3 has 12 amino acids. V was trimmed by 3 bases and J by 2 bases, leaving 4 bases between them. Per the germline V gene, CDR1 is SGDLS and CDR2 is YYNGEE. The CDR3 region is CASSDYTDTQYF. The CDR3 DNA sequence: TGTGCCAGCAGCGACTACACAGATACGCAGTATTTT.

The CDR3 here is CASSPGRTDTQYF. The CDR3 nucleotides are TGTGCCAGCAGCCCAGGGAGGACAGATACGCAGTATTTT. V usage is TRBV11-2 and J usage is TRBJ2-3, with D tentatively TRBD2 (6 bases). The germline gives CDR1 SGHAT, CDR2 FQNNGV. The V end lost 5 bases, the J end lost 3 bases, and 9 bases lay between the germline ends. CDR3 length: 13 residues.

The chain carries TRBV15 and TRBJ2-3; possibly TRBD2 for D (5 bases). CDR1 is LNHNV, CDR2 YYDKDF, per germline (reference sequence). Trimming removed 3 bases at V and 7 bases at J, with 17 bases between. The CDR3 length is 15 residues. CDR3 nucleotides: TGTGCCACCAGCAGCGACCAGCGTAGCGCGCATACGCAGTATTTT. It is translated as CATSSDQRSAHTQYF.

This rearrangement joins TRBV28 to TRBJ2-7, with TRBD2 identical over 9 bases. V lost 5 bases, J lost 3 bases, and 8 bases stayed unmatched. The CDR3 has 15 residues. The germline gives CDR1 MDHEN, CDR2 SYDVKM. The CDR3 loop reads CASSPSTSGFYEQYV. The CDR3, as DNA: TGTGCCAGCAGTCCCTCAACTAGCGGGTTCTACGAGCAGTACGTC.

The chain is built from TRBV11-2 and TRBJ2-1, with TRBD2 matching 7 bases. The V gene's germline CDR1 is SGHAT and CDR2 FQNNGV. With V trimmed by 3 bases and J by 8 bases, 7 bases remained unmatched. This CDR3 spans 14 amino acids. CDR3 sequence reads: CASSFGVAGYEQFF. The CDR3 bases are TGTGCCAGCAGCTTTGGGGTAGCGGGCTATGAGCAGTTCTTC. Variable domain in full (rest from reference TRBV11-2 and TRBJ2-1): EAGVAQSPRYKIIEKRQSVAFWCNPISGHATLYWYQQILGQGPKLLIQFQNNGVVDDSQLPKDRFSAERLKGVDSTLKIQPAKLEDSAVYLCASSFGVAGYEQFFGPGTRLTVL.

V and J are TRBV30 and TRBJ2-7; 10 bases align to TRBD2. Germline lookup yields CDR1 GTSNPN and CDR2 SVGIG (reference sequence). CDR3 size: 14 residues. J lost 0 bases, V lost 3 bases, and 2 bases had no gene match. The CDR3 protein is CAWRSGGASYEQYV. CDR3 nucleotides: TGTGCCTGGAGGAGCGGGGGGGCCTCCTACGAGCAGTACGTC.